This paragraph covers one T cell receptor beta chain sequence. This entry comes from a study of technical replicates of blood from a handful of donors. Here immunoSEQ multiplex PCR was the method, and the copy in TCRdb shows in-frame clones only, minus some. Of tens of thousands of clones in the sample, about 86% are singletons; the top ten hold approximately 5.9%. V was pared by 7 bases and J by 3 bases, with 6 bases of the junction left unmatched. Germline CDR1 and CDR2: SGHTA and FQGNSA. The CDR3 sequence is 15 residues long. This chain uses TRBV7-2 with TRBJ2-1, with TRBD2 matching over 10 bases. Sequences were obtained from PBMCs. The TCR was taken from a human donor in good health. Some clones in this sample may be carry-over from other donors' samples. DNA for the CDR3: TGTGCCAGCACCCCCACTAGCGGGATCTACAATGAGCAGTTCTTC. Its translation: CASTPTSGIYNEQFF.